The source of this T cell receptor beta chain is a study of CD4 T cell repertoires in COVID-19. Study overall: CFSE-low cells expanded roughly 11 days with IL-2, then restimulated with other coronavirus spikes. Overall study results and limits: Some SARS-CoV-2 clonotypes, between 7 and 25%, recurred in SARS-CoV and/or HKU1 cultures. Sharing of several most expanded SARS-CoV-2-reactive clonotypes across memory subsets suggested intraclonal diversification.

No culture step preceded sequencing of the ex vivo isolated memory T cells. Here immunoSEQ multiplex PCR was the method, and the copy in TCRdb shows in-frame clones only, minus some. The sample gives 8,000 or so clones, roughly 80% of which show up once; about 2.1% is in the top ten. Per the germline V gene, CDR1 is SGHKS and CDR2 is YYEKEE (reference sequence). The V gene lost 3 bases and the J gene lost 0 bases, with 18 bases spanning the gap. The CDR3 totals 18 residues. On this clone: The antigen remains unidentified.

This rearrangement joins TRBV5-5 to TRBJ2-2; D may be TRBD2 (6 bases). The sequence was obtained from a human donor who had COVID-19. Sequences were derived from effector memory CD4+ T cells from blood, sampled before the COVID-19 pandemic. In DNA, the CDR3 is TGTGCCAGCAGCTCCCGCGGCGGGGTTACCGCGAACACCGGGGAGCTGTTTTTT. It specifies CASSSRGGVTANTGELFF.